This TCR beta chain was documented in a study of blood T cell repertoires in COVID-19. Study background: Donors in the United States, Italy and Spain gave samples during acute or convalescent COVID-19.

Produced via immunoSEQ multiplex PCR; TCRdb's table is partial and in-frame only. The data hold about 130,000 clones, with 90% observed a single time. V shed 0 bases and J 4 bases; nucleotides not matched to a gene: 9. Germline V lookup: CDR1 LGHDT, CDR2 YNNKEL (reference sequence). CDR3 size: 18 residues. This TCR was sampled from a man aged 55-75 years with COVID-19, enrolled during active disease. The specimen sequenced was peripheral blood. The chain joins TRBV3-1 (or the pseudogene TRBV3-2) to TRBJ2-1; 10 nucleotides agree with TRBD2. This chain's CDR3 is CASSQDTLAGEGYNEQFF. The DNA of the CDR3 is TGTGCCAGCAGCCAAGATACCCTAGCGGGAGAAGGGTACAATGAGCAGTTCTTC.